This T cell receptor beta chain comes out of a study of OX40 agonist ivuxolimab in advanced cancers. At the level of the study: Patients received the agonistic anti-OX40 (CD134) antibody ivuxolimab. Patients enrolled in dose escalation were diagnosed with hepatocellular carcinoma, melanoma, renal cell or head and neck cancer. Study-wide results and caveats: The study found among the lowest clonal expansion in partial responders at 0.1-3.0 mg/kg. Some nonresponders likewise displayed low normalized T-cell clonal expansion.

The CDR3 consists of 13 residues. Trimming took 4 bases from V and 8 from J; bases not matched to a gene: 7. In germline, CDR1 is MDHEN, CDR2 SYDVKM. Comments on this clone: Antigen unknown.

Only in-frame clones appear in the TCRdb table, and some are missing; sequencing was by immunoSEQ multiplex PCR. Among about 48,000 clones listed, 85% to 90% were seen once. The chain links TRBV28 to TRBJ1-2; 7 nucleotides align to TRBD1. Source: CD4+ or CD8+ T cells sorted from blood, taken in a trial of the OX40 agonist ivuxolimab. This TCR was recovered from an adult with an advanced solid tumor such as melanoma, head and neck, liver or kidney cancer. The CDR3 nucleotides read TGTGCCAGCAGTTCCGGGACAGCATACGGCTACACCTTC. It is translated as CASSSGTAYGYTF.